The rows below give T cell receptor beta chains drawn from one sample of a study of human T cells and chemical hapten exposure. A single record per CDR3 protein comes from TCRdb applying MiXCR to the RACE reads. The profile shows about 70,000 distinct CDR3 sequences, over 9.5% of them singletons. The specimen was whole blood, collected in connection with sensitization to the hapten diphenylcyclopropenone (DPC). The source of these receptors is a woman between 50 and 59 years old with alopecia areata. Some clones in this sample may be carry-over from other donors' samples. Each CDR3 is given with its conserved first and last residue. The D gene is left open where the match is weak. Some rows have no size entry. The others give once, few or many, or a class for an expanded clone.

TRBV25-1	many	TRBJ2-5	TRBD2	TGTGCCAGCAGTGAATGGTTGGGACTAGCGGGGATCCAAGAGACCCAGTACTTC	CASSEWLGLAGIQETQYF
TRBV7-2	many	TRBJ2-2	TRBD2	TGTGCCAGCAGCCTAACCGGGACTAGCGGCGGGGAGCTGTTTTTT	CASSLTGTSGGELFF
TRBV11-2	many	TRBJ2-7	TRBD2	TGTGCCAGCACCCGGACTAGTGGGTCCTACGAGCAGTACTTC	CASTRTSGSYEQYF
TRBV6-1	many	TRBJ1-5	TRBD1	TGTGCCAGCAGTTGGACAGGCGATAGCAATCAGCCCCAGCATTTT	CASSWTGDSNQPQHF
TRBV12-3/TRBV12-4	.	TRBJ2-5	.	TGTGCCAGCAGTTTAACCGGGGGAATGAAGACCCAGTACTTC	CASSLTGGMKTQYF
TRBV6-5	.	TRBJ2-5	.	TGTGCCAGTTCGGGGGCAGGAAGAAGAGAGACCCAGTACTTC	CASSGAGRRETQYF
TRBV4-3	many	TRBJ1-1	.	TGCGCCAGCAGCCAAGATAGGGGCAGGGGAGCTTTCTTT	CASSQDRGRGAFF
TRBV27	few	TRBJ1-1	TRBD1	TGTGCCAGCAGTCTCCGACAGGGGACTGAAGCTTTCTTT	CASSLRQGTEAFF
TRBV14	many	TRBJ2-7	TRBD2	TGTGCCAGCAGCCCGCCCGGGACTATCCACGAGCAGTACTTC	CASSPPGTIHEQYF
TRBV7-9	many	TRBJ1-5	TRBD1	TGTGCCAGCAGCGCCCAACAGGGGAAGGGAGATCAGCCCCAGCATTTT	CASSAQQGKGDQPQHF
TRBV29-1	few	TRBJ1-4	.	TGCAGCGCCTTAGCGCGGATTAGGACAGATGAAAAACTGTTTTTT	CSALARIRTDEKLFF
TRBV19	many	TRBJ1-5	TRBD1	TGTGCCAGTAGTATAGCCCGACCGGGGACAGGGCCTTATAGCAATCAGCCCCAGCATTTT	CASSIARPGTGPYSNQPQHF
TRBV5-1	many	TRBJ2-3	TRBD2	TGCGCCAGCAGCTCCCTAGCGGGGGCGGGCACAGATACGCAGTATTTT	CASSSLAGAGTDTQYF
TRBV5-1	.	TRBJ2-2	.	TGCGCCAGCAGCTTGGACGGGGGCAGTACCGGGGAGCTGTTTTTT	CASSLDGGSTGELFF
TRBV29-1	many	TRBJ2-7	.	TGCAGCGTTGGGCAGGGGTGGGTCGAGCAGTACTTC	CSVGQGWVEQYF
TRBV3-1	.	TRBJ2-7	.	TGTGCCAGCAGCCAAGATGGTATCTGGCAGCGAACCTACGAGCAGTACTTC	CASSQDGIWQRTYEQYF
TRBV7-2	.	TRBJ2-5	TRBD1	TGTGCCAGCAGCAGCCCGGACAGGAGTAACGTGGCCCAGTACTTC	CASSSPDRSNVAQYF
TRBV11-2	many	TRBJ1-2	.	TGTGCCAGCAGCTTCGCGACAGGACGAATCAACTATGGCTACACCTTC	CASSFATGRINYGYTF
TRBV28	.	TRBJ2-1	.	TGTGCCAGCAGTTCGCAGGGTGCTGAGCAGTTCTTC	CASSSQGAEQFF
TRBV20-1	.	TRBJ2-1	TRBD2	TGCAGTGCTAGAGAGGGGACTAGCGGGCATTACAATGAGCAGTTCTTC	CSAREGTSGHYNEQFF
TRBV11-3	few	TRBJ2-3	.	TGTGCCAGCAGCTTCGGAGGGGGTGCAGATACGCAGTATTTT	CASSFGGGADTQYF
TRBV7-9	many	TRBJ2-1	.	TGTGCCAGCAGCTTAGACCAGGGTTCATTCGATGAGCAGTTCTTC	CASSLDQGSFDEQFF
TRBV18	.	TRBJ2-3	TRBD2	TGTGCCAGCTCATATTCGACTAGCGGAACAGATACGCAGTATTTT	CASSYSTSGTDTQYF